The next 8 T cell receptor beta chains were all read from a single sample in a study of blood T cell repertoires in COVID-19. Generated by immunoSEQ multiplex PCR, the TCRdb table keeps only in-frame clones and is missing some. The profile shows 15,000 to 20,000 clones, around 86% of them singletons. The material sequenced was peripheral blood. These receptors all stem from a human donor with active COVID-19. The donor label of this sample is uncertain.

The chain couples TRBV4-1 to TRBJ2-3; D is undetermined. CDR3 length equals 15 residues. Germline lookup yields CDR1 MGHRA and CDR2 YSYEKL. V lost 2 bases and J 0 bases, leaving 9 bases between the germline ends. CDR3 in DNA: TGCGCCAGCAGCCAATACTATACTAGCACAGATACGCAGTATTTT. It encodes CASSQYYTSTDTQYF.

This sequence joins TRBV19 and TRBJ1-2; 11 bases are a match to TRBD1. This CDR3 has 14 residues. Trimming at V came to 5 bases and at J to 7 bases, leaving 6 bases not matched to a gene. CDR1 is LNHDA and CDR2 is SQIVND in the germline V gene (reference sequence). Here the CDR3 reads CASSEGQGAGGYTF. The CDR3 region has the DNA TGTGCCAGTAGTGAAGGACAGGGGGCAGGTGGCTACACCTTC. Full variable domain (missing parts from reference TRBV19 and TRBJ1-2): DGGITQSPKYLFRKEGQNVTLSCEQNLNHDAMYWYRQDPGQGLRLIYYSQIVNDFQKGDIAEGYSVSREKKESFPLTVTSAQKNPTAFYLCASSEGQGAGGYTFGSGTRLTVV.

J is TRBJ2-1 and V is TRBV27; TRBD2 aligns across 7 bases. Looked up from germline, CDR1 is MNHEY and CDR2 is SMNVEV (reference sequence). The V gene end was trimmed by 6 bases and the J gene end by 6 bases; junction bases not matched to a gene: 11. CDR3 length equals 15 residues. This CDR3 reads CASSPEAAGRNEQFF. For the CDR3, the DNA is TGTGCCAGCAGCCCCGAGGCAGCGGGGCGCAATGAGCAGTTCTTC.

This clone was observed a single time. The chain has TRBV6-5 and TRBJ1-1; weak D call: TRBD1 (5 bases). Germline V gene lookup returns CDR1 MNHEY and CDR2 SVGAGI. V lost 2 bases, J lost 5 bases, and 12 bases lay in between. The CDR3 runs to 14 residues. As DNA, the CDR3 is TGTGCCAGCAGTTACGGGCAGGGAGGGACTGAAGCTTTCTTT. Translating it yields CASSYGQGGTEAFF.

This chain joins TRBV27 and TRBJ2-3, with 11 positions matching TRBD1. The CDR3 is 14 residues long. The V gene end was trimmed by 3 bases and the J gene end by 6 bases; junction bases not matched to a gene: 2. Per the germline V gene, CDR1 is MNHEY and CDR2 is SMNVEV (reference sequence). CDR3 residues: CASSFRDRGDTQYF. CDR3 sequence (DNA): TGTGCCAGCAGTTTCCGGGACAGGGGGGATACGCAGTATTTT.

This clone was seen a handful of times. The gene calls are TRBV19 and TRBJ2-7; 10 bases are a match to TRBD1. The J segment lost 5 bases and the V segment lost 1 base, leaving 5 bases of the junction unmatched. Germline CDR1 LNHDA, CDR2 SQIVND (reference sequence). The CDR3 length is 15 residues. CDR3 sequence reads: CASSIGGQGGNEQYF. The CDR3 DNA follows: TGTGCCAGTAGTATAGGCGGACAGGGGGGAAACGAGCAGTACTTC.

V and J are TRBV4-1 and TRBJ1-5, with 8 bases that match TRBD1. J was trimmed by 1 base and V by 1 base; bases with no gene match: 6. CDR3 length: 17 residues. The germline gives CDR1 MGHRA, CDR2 YSYEKL. The CDR3 spells CASSQGQGKRSNQPQHF. Written as DNA, the CDR3 is TGCGCCAGCAGCCAAGGACAGGGGAAGCGAAGCAATCAGCCCCAGCATTTT.

The rearrangement links TRBV9 to TRBJ2-1, with a possible D match to TRBD2 (7 bases). This CDR3 comprises 15 residues. The V end was cut by 4 bases, the J end by 2 bases, with 13 bases between. Germline CDR1 is SGDLS and CDR2 is YYNGEE. CDR3 sequence: CASSLGGGPYNEQFF. CDR3 DNA: TGTGCCAGCAGCCTAGGGGGGGGGCCCTACAATGAGCAGTTCTTC. Full variable domain (outside the CDR3, taken from reference TRBV9 and TRBJ2-1): DSGVTQTPKHLITATGQRVTLRCSPRSGDLSVYWYQQSLDQGLQFLIQYYNGEERAKGNILERFSAQQFPDLHSELNLSSLELGDSALYFCASSLGGGPYNEQFFGPGTRLTVL.